A selection of T cell receptor beta chains follows, all from one sample in a study of OX40 agonist ivuxolimab in advanced cancers. TCRdb keeps only in-frame clones here, not all; method: immunoSEQ multiplex PCR. The repertoire consists of tens of thousands of clones, with 84% occurring once and the leading ten covering 25% to 35%. Source: CD4+ or CD8+ T cells sorted from blood, taken in a trial of the OX40 agonist ivuxolimab. The receptors were sampled from an adult with an advanced solid tumor such as melanoma, head and neck, liver or kidney cancer. CDR3s leave out the opening cysteine and the closing phenylalanine or tryptophan. Fields, in order: V gene, clone size, J gene, CDR3 protein. Some rows have no size entry. The others give once, few or many, or a class for an expanded clone.

v_call: TRBV28; clone_size: NA; j_call: TRBJ1-5; cdr3_aa: ASSVGEPSNQPQH
v_call: TRBV6-1; clone_size: NA; j_call: TRBJ1-2; cdr3_aa: ASSEITGSHNRDGYT
v_call: TRBV5-5; clone_size: NA; j_call: TRBJ2-5; cdr3_aa: ASSLYPRLFY
v_call: TRBV30; clone_size: NA; j_call: TRBJ2-7; cdr3_aa: AWSRGAAGFEQY
v_call: TRBV19; clone_size: once; j_call: TRBJ1-4; cdr3_aa: ASSIGTAATNEKLF
v_call: TRBV4-1; clone_size: NA; j_call: TRBJ1-3; cdr3_aa: ASSQGRTAGNTIY
v_call: TRBV12-5; clone_size: NA; j_call: TRBJ1-2; cdr3_aa: ASSQGAGYGYT
v_call: TRBV7-9; clone_size: NA; j_call: TRBJ2-5; cdr3_aa: ASSLDRGTVETQY
v_call: TRBV28; clone_size: once; j_call: TRBJ1-2; cdr3_aa: ASSLERIYGYT
v_call: TRBV2; clone_size: NA; j_call: TRBJ2-2; cdr3_aa: ASRTEAGELF
v_call: TRBV27; clone_size: NA; j_call: TRBJ2-7; cdr3_aa: ASRGTGGNYEQY
v_call: TRBV4-1; clone_size: NA; j_call: TRBJ1-1; cdr3_aa: ASSPNRRNTEAF
v_call: TRBV19; clone_size: NA; j_call: TRBJ1-1; cdr3_aa: ASSMREGREAF
v_call: TRBV9; clone_size: NA; j_call: TRBJ1-2; cdr3_aa: ASSPGTSYGYT
v_call: TRBV12-5; clone_size: NA; j_call: TRBJ1-4; cdr3_aa: ASGPTPFGEKLF
v_call: TRBV6-1; clone_size: NA; j_call: TRBJ1-2; cdr3_aa: ASSLETGVGYT
v_call: TRBV15; clone_size: NA; j_call: TRBJ2-3; cdr3_aa: ATSLRDRGPDTQY
v_call: TRBV2; clone_size: NA; j_call: TRBJ2-7; cdr3_aa: ASLRGQAVSYEQY
v_call: TRBV6-1; clone_size: NA; j_call: TRBJ2-6; cdr3_aa: ASIQDGSGANVLT
v_call: TRBV29-1; clone_size: NA; j_call: TRBJ1-2; cdr3_aa: SVRDTLDYGYT
v_call: TRBV10-3; clone_size: NA; j_call: TRBJ2-7; cdr3_aa: AIRGGTSEYEQY
v_call: TRBV11-3; clone_size: NA; j_call: TRBJ2-5; cdr3_aa: ASSLGGQGGETQY
v_call: TRBV7-9; clone_size: NA; j_call: TRBJ2-5; cdr3_aa: ASLGPSGVQETQY
v_call: TRBV2; clone_size: NA; j_call: TRBJ2-1; cdr3_aa: ASSRGINEQF
v_call: TRBV5-1; clone_size: NA; j_call: TRBJ2-7; cdr3_aa: ASSLRGAGSYEQY
v_call: TRBV5-1; clone_size: few; j_call: TRBJ2-5; cdr3_aa: ASSLNQGFQETQY
v_call: TRBV7-8; clone_size: few; j_call: TRBJ2-3; cdr3_aa: ASSPQRGGPTDTQY
v_call: TRBV5-4; clone_size: NA; j_call: TRBJ2-5; cdr3_aa: ASSSGGGDQETQY
v_call: TRBV29-1; clone_size: NA; j_call: TRBJ2-2; cdr3_aa: SVSGTGYNTGELF
v_call: TRBV28; clone_size: many; j_call: TRBJ1-5; cdr3_aa: ASSADTTGNQPQH
v_call: TRBV5-1; clone_size: NA; j_call: TRBJ2-7; cdr3_aa: ASSPGVGTVLSYEQY
v_call: TRBV9; clone_size: NA; j_call: TRBJ2-3; cdr3_aa: ASSVAGASGGYTDTQY
v_call: TRBV5-6; clone_size: NA; j_call: TRBJ2-3; cdr3_aa: ASSSILRSSSTDTQY
v_call: TRBV7-9; clone_size: NA; j_call: TRBJ2-2; cdr3_aa: ASSLHQNTGELF
v_call: TRBV7-6; clone_size: NA; j_call: TRBJ2-7; cdr3_aa: ASSLRGWVDPGSSRDYEQY
v_call: TRBV28; clone_size: NA; j_call: TRBJ1-5; cdr3_aa: ASSTGTTYQPQH
v_call: TRBV2; clone_size: NA; j_call: TRBJ2-7; cdr3_aa: ASSLDGYEQY
v_call: TRBV5-1; clone_size: NA; j_call: TRBJ2-1; cdr3_aa: ASTQGGLDNEQF
v_call: TRBV12-5; clone_size: once; j_call: TRBJ2-7; cdr3_aa: ASGLSSYEQY
v_call: TRBV5-4; clone_size: few; j_call: TRBJ2-7; cdr3_aa: ASSLVLGLAFSYEQY
v_call: TRBV9; clone_size: NA; j_call: TRBJ2-7; cdr3_aa: ASSPRWEGLEQY
v_call: TRBV28; clone_size: NA; j_call: TRBJ1-5; cdr3_aa: ASSLSRGNQPQH
v_call: TRBV6-6; clone_size: NA; j_call: TRBJ1-1; cdr3_aa: ASSAQGSDTEAF
v_call: TRBV10-3; clone_size: NA; j_call: TRBJ2-7; cdr3_aa: AISEFSGGETYEQY
v_call: TRBV30; clone_size: NA; j_call: TRBJ1-1; cdr3_aa: AWGSANTEAF
v_call: TRBV25-1; clone_size: NA; j_call: TRBJ2-5; cdr3_aa: ASSEYVTPETQY
v_call: TRBV18; clone_size: NA; j_call: TRBJ1-2; cdr3_aa: ASSPVQGVEGYT
v_call: TRBV11-2; clone_size: once; j_call: TRBJ1-1; cdr3_aa: ASSFLKSGEAF
v_call: TRBV30; clone_size: once; j_call: TRBJ1-4; cdr3_aa: AWSLAEKLF
v_call: TRBV27; clone_size: NA; j_call: TRBJ1-1; cdr3_aa: ASSLSGLTGAGAF
v_call: TRBV10-3; clone_size: NA; j_call: TRBJ2-2; cdr3_aa: AISEAGHNTGELF
v_call: TRBV25-1; clone_size: NA; j_call: TRBJ1-1; cdr3_aa: ASSEYMRGDTEAF
v_call: TRBV2; clone_size: NA; j_call: TRBJ2-7; cdr3_aa: ASSGQGSMVEQY
v_call: TRBV10-3; clone_size: NA; j_call: TRBJ1-1; cdr3_aa: AISESAGSENTEAF
v_call: TRBV30; clone_size: NA; j_call: TRBJ1-5; cdr3_aa: AWSAPDRGNNQPQH
v_call: TRBV29-1; clone_size: NA; j_call: TRBJ1-3; cdr3_aa: SVVRDFGSGNTIY
v_call: TRBV27; clone_size: NA; j_call: TRBJ2-1; cdr3_aa: ASSKARPGTSGPRRSNEQF
v_call: TRBV30; clone_size: NA; j_call: TRBJ2-4; cdr3_aa: AWSVGQDRVQY
v_call: TRBV7-2; clone_size: NA; j_call: TRBJ1-3; cdr3_aa: ASSLAAGRPTFASGNTIY
v_call: TRBV2; clone_size: NA; j_call: TRBJ2-3; cdr3_aa: ASGRTSAYSTDTQY